This T cell receptor beta chain was captured by sequencing in a study of vaccination effects on CD4 cells after COVID-19. At the level of the study: Before sequencing took place, the ViraFEST assay used viral peptide pools to expand antigen-specific CD4+ T cells. Peptides at 10 ug/ml and IL-2 at approximately 9.7 IU/ml were added to around 2 million PBMC per well.

The V gene lost 1 base and the J gene lost 5 bases, with 1 base spanning the gap. Germline V lookup: CDR1 SGHDN, CDR2 FVKESK. CDR3 length: 11 amino acids. TCRdb keeps only in-frame clones here, not all; method: immunoSEQ multiplex PCR. The sample holds 70,000 to 85,000 clones; around 77% are singletons and the top ten take roughly 2%. This clone was observed a single time. Its antigen is unknown. CD4+ T cell isolation took place after about nine days of culture. Vaccinated recipients, who were negative for nucleocapsid antibodies, had no history of SARS-CoV-2 infection. The source is a human donor who received a COVID-19 vaccine. The input for sequencing was CD4+ T cells from PBMCs cultured without peptide, taken before COVID-19 vaccination. The chain links TRBV14 to TRBJ2-3; D is uncertain. The CDR3 region is CASSQGDTQYF. The CDR3 DNA follows: TGTGCCAGCAGCCAAGGAGATACGCAGTATTTT.